The 22 T cell receptor beta chains given below trace back to one sample, sequenced in a study of technical replicates of blood from a handful of donors. Clones were read by immunoSEQ multiplex PCR, and TCRdb kept only the in-frame ones, dropping some. Of some 70,000 clones detected, roughly 95% appear once; the ten largest clones hold about 0.22%. Input material: T cells isolated from PBMCs. These receptors were taken from a human donor in good health.

This sequence joins TRBV6-1 and TRBJ1-2, with D unclear. Germline V gene data show CDR1 as MNHNS and CDR2 as SASEGT. This CDR3 comprises 12 residues. The V gene lost 2 bases and the J gene lost 10 bases, with 11 bases spanning the gap. DNA for the CDR3: TGTGCCAGCAGTGAAAATTTTCCCGTCTACACCTTC. This gives the protein CASSENFPVYTF.

The CDR3 sequence: CASRQGATTYNEQFF. In nucleotides, the CDR3 is TGTGCCAGTAGACAGGGGGCGACTACCTACAATGAGCAGTTCTTC. The V and J genes are TRBV19 and TRBJ2-1; 9 bases line up with TRBD1. The V gene end was trimmed by 6 bases and the J gene end by 2 bases; junction bases not matched to a gene: 5. The CDR3 contains 15 residues. The germline V gene has CDR1 LNHDA and CDR2 SQIVND (reference sequence). Full variable domain (remainder filled in from reference TRBV19 and TRBJ2-1): DGGITQSPKYLFRKEGQNVTLSCEQNLNHDAMYWYRQDPGQGLRLIYYSQIVNDFQKGDIAEGYSVSREKKESFPLTVTSAQKNPTAFYLCASRQGATTYNEQFFGPGTRLTVL.

The V gene is TRBV7-9, the J gene TRBJ2-1; maybe TRBD2 (6 bases). Germline loops: CDR1 SEHNR, CDR2 FQNEAQ (reference sequence). V dropped 2 bases and J dropped 9 bases, with 20 bases sitting between them. This CDR3 is built from 16 residues. CDR3 in DNA: TGTGCCAGCAGCTTAAGGTTTACTAGCTCTCCTATTGAGCAGTTCTTC. Protein: CASSLRFTSSPIEQFF.

Comment on this clone: A junction boundary mismatches the germline segment, possibly from a read error. The rearrangement joins TRBV6-5 to TRBJ2-3; no clear D gene. This CDR3 comprises 12 residues. The germline gives CDR1 MNHEY, CDR2 SVGAGI. CDR3 in amino acids: CASSLDRDRQYF. The CDR3 DNA reads TGTGCCAGCAGCCTCGATAGAGATAGGCAGTATTTT.

The chain joins TRBV9 to TRBJ1-4, with 10 bases lining up with TRBD1. Germline assignment: CDR1 SGDLS and CDR2 YYNGEE. This CDR3 is built from 16 residues. Germline trimming cut 3 bases from V and 5 bases from J; bases unmatched to any gene: 7. As DNA, the CDR3 is TGTGCCAGCAGCGGTTCCTCGGGACAGGGGAATGAAAAACTGTTTTTT. Protein product: CASSGSSGQGNEKLFF.

This chain connects TRBV30 to TRBJ1-2; D remains ambiguous. Germline-derived CDR1 and CDR2 are GTSNPN and SVGIG (reference sequence). Trimming shortened V by 3 bases and J by 5 bases, and 7 bases separated the two germline ends. CDR3 length: 11 residues. CDR3 in DNA: TGTGCCTGGAGCAGGACTTATGGCTACACCTTC. Translation gives CAWSRTYGYTF.

V is TRBV6-5 and J is TRBJ2-5; no firm D call. V was trimmed by 8 bases and J by 2 bases, leaving 12 bases between them. Germline loops: CDR1 MNHEY, CDR2 SVGAGI. The CDR3 has 13 amino acids. CDR3: CASGSRGQETQYF. CDR3 sequence (DNA): TGTGCCAGCGGGTCTAGAGGACAAGAGACCCAGTACTTC.

Here the CDR3 reads CATSREGGLPYEQYF. CDR3 in DNA: TGTGCCACCAGCAGAGAAGGAGGGCTCCCCTACGAGCAGTACTTC. V usage is TRBV15 and J usage is TRBJ2-7; the D gene is possibly TRBD2 (6 bases). Looked up from germline, CDR1 is LNHNV and CDR2 is YYDKDF (reference sequence). There are 15 residues in the CDR3. V gave up 0 bases and J gave up 2 bases, with 11 bases separating them. Variable domain in full (rest from reference TRBV15 and TRBJ2-7): DAMVIQNPRYQVTQFGKPVTLSCSQTLNHNVMYWYQQKSSQAPKLLFHYYDKDFNNEADTPDNFQSRRPNTSFCFLDIRSPGLGDTAMYLCATSREGGLPYEQYFGPGTRLTVT.

The chain joins TRBV18 to TRBJ1-6; TRBD1 agrees at 7 bases. The CDR3 totals 15 residues. Germline V gene data show CDR1 as KGHSH and CDR2 as LQKENI. With V trimmed by 3 bases and J by 5 bases, 4 bases remained unmatched. CDR3 amino acids: CASSPNTGDNSPLHF. CDR3 in DNA: TGTGCCAGCTCACCCAACACAGGGGATAATTCACCCCTCCACTTT.

This clone was counted a single time. J is TRBJ2-7 and V is TRBV7-2; the match to TRBD1 covers 10 bases. V lost 1 base, J lost 4 bases, and 4 bases stayed unmatched. Germline values: CDR1 SGHTA, CDR2 FQGNSA. This CDR3 comprises 15 residues. The CDR3 loop reads CASSLGTGQGYEQYF. CDR3 in DNA: TGTGCCAGCAGCTTAGGTACGGGACAGGGGTACGAGCAGTACTTC.

V is TRBV5-1 and J is TRBJ1-1; the D gene is possibly TRBD1 (6 bases). V lost 2 bases and J 5 bases, leaving 13 bases between the germline ends. Germline V gene lookup returns CDR1 SGHRS and CDR2 YFSETQ. This CDR3 is 14 amino acids long. The CDR3, as DNA: TGCGCCAGCAGCTTTGGACAGCGACGGACTGAAGCTTTCTTT. Translation: CASSFGQRRTEAFF.

This chain connects TRBV5-1 to TRBJ2-7, with D possibly being TRBD2 (6 bases). V was clipped by 2 bases and J by 2 bases, with 14 bases between them. Germline CDR1 is SGHRS and CDR2 is YFSETQ. CDR3 length: 15 residues. CDR3 residues: CASSLGGNGPYEQYF. The CDR3 DNA follows: TGCGCCAGCAGCTTAGGCGGGAATGGCCCCTACGAGCAGTACTTC.

The chain employs TRBV11-3 and TRBJ2-7, with D possibly matching TRBD2 (5 bases). Germline lookup yields CDR1 SGHNT and CDR2 YENEEA. V lost 4 bases and J 7 bases, leaving 23 bases between the germline ends. The CDR3 runs 16 residues. CDR3 region: CASSWVTTDLTGEQYF. The CDR3, as DNA: TGTGCCAGCAGCTGGGTAACAACGGATTTAACGGGGGAGCAGTACTTC.

This chain uses TRBV5-1 with TRBJ1-5; unclear D gene. The germline CDR1 and CDR2 sequences are SGHRS and YFSETQ. Between the trimmed V and J ends, which lost 0 bases and 2 bases, there was a span of 12 bases. The CDR3 spans 16 residues. CDR3 in DNA: TGCGCCAGCAGCTTGGTCCCCACGAGTCGCAATCAGCCCCAGCATTTT. Protein: CASSLVPTSRNQPQHF. The full variable domain, rest sourced from reference TRBV5-1 and TRBJ1-5, is KAGVTQTPRYLIKTRGQQVTLSCSPISGHRSVSWYQQTPGQGLQFLFEYFSETQRNKGNFPGRFSGRQFSNSRSEMNVSTLELGDSALYLCASSLVPTSRNQPQHFGDGTRLSIL.

The V gene is TRBV11-3, the J gene TRBJ2-5; no firm D call. Germline V lookup: CDR1 SGHNT, CDR2 YENEEA. This CDR3 has 11 amino acids. V shed 3 bases and J shed 4 bases, with 3 bases lying between them. CDR3 in DNA: TGTGCCAGCAGCTTCCGAGAGACCCAGTACTTC. It is translated as CASSFRETQYF.

This rearrangement joins TRBV6-1 to TRBJ2-7, with 10 bases fitting TRBD1. V shed 6 bases and J 3 bases; nucleotides not matched to a gene: 5. The CDR3 has 14 amino acids. Germline V gene data show CDR1 as MNHNS and CDR2 as SASEGT. The CDR3 DNA follows: TGTGCCAGCAGGCGCGGGACAGGGGACTACGAGCAGTACTTC. Protein sequence: CASRRGTGDYEQYF.

In this sample, this clone turned up once. The chain combines TRBV6-5 with TRBJ2-5; 11 bases are a match to TRBD2. Germline CDR1 and CDR2: MNHEY and SVGAGI. V was clipped by 2 bases and J by 6 bases; unmatched bases: 8. The CDR3 has 16 residues. CDR3 nucleotides: TGTGCCAGCAGTTACCTCGACACTAGCGGGGGACAGACCCAGTACTTC. The encoded protein is CASSYLDTSGGQTQYF.

V gene TRBV6-5 combines with J gene TRBJ2-3, with 9 positions matching TRBD2. The trim removed 8 bases at V and 2 bases at J, leaving 8 bases unmatched. Germline CDR1 reads MNHEY; CDR2 reads SVGAGI. The CDR3 length is 15 residues. The CDR3 DNA reads as TGTGCCAGCGGGGAGAGCGGGGGGCACACAGATACGCAGTATTTT. Encoded protein: CASGESGGHTDTQYF.

V usage is TRBV11-3 and J usage is TRBJ2-1, with TRBD2 as a possible D gene (6 bases). V was pared by 1 base and J by 1 base, with 8 bases between. Germline-derived CDR1 and CDR2 are SGHNT and YENEEA. There are 15 residues in the CDR3. CDR3 amino acids: CASSLARGSYNEQFF. CDR3 coding DNA: TGTGCCAGCAGCTTAGCGCGGGGATCCTACAATGAGCAGTTCTTC.

This chain connects TRBV28 to TRBJ1-2, with 12 nucleotides matching TRBD1. The CDR3 has 13 amino acids. The V gene end was trimmed by 3 bases and the J gene end by 14 bases; junction bases not matched to a gene: 7. Germline lookup yields CDR1 MDHEN and CDR2 SYDVKM. CDR3 residues: CASSFSGTGGRTF. CDR3 DNA: TGTGCCAGCAGTTTCTCCGGGACAGGGGGCCGGACCTTC.

Written as DNA, the CDR3 is TGTGCCAGCACTGGGGGCCACAATGAGCAGTTCTTC. Amino acid sequence: CASTGGHNEQFF. This chain connects TRBV7-9 to TRBJ2-1, with D tentatively TRBD1 (6 bases). The germline V gene encodes CDR1 SEHNR and CDR2 FQNEAQ (reference sequence). V was trimmed by 7 bases and J by 5 bases, leaving 9 bases between them. The length of the CDR3 is 12 residues.

The genes are TRBV6-5 and TRBJ1-5, with 7 bases identical to TRBD1. V dropped 9 bases and J dropped 7; count of bases not matched to a gene: 6. The CDR3 sequence is 12 residues long. Germline V gene lookup returns CDR1 MNHEY and CDR2 SVGAGI. CDR3 protein: CASTTGNQPQHF. In DNA form, the CDR3 reads TGTGCCAGTACGACAGGGAACCAGCCCCAGCATTTT.